This T cell receptor beta chain was captured in a study of shared clonotypes between healthy human individuals. A remark on this clone: Its specificity is not known.

Whole-study results and caveats: Sampling included only blood; tissue repertoires likely differ.

V gave up 2 bases and J gave up 3 bases; unmatched junction bases: 1. The germline V gene has CDR1 GTSNPN and CDR2 SVGIG (reference sequence). The CDR3 spans 15 residues. It was on ten immunoSEQ deep assay plates that unsorted PBMC DNA was sequenced. Profiled with immunoSEQ multiplex PCR; TCRdb holds only in-frame clones, not every one. The sample has over 400,000 clones; approximately 80% are singletons. Sequenced material: PBMCs. This receptor was obtained from a middle-aged woman in good health. Some clones in this sample may be carry-over from other donors' samples. The rearrangement links TRBV30 to TRBJ2-1; 13 positions match TRBD2. CDR3 sequence: CAWSRTSGSYNEQFF. In DNA form, the CDR3 reads TGTGCCTGGAGTCGGACTAGCGGGAGCTACAATGAGCAGTTCTTC. The whole variable domain, filled in from reference TRBV30 and TRBJ2-1, reads SQTIHQWPATLVQPVGSPLSLECTVEGTSNPNLYWYRQAAGRGLQLLFYSVGIGQISSEVPQNLSASRPQDRQFILSSKKLLLSDSGFYLCAWSRTSGSYNEQFFGPGTRLTVL.